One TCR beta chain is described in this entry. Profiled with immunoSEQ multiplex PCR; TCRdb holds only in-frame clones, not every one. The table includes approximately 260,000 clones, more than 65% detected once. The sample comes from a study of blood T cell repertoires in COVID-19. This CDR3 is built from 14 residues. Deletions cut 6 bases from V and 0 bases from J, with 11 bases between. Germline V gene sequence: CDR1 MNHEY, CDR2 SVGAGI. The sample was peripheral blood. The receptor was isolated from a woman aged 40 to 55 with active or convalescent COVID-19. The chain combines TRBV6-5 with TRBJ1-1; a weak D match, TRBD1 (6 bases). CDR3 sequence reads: CASRLDRLNTEAFF. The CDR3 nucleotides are TGTGCCAGCAGGCTCGACAGGCTGAACACTGAAGCTTTCTTT.